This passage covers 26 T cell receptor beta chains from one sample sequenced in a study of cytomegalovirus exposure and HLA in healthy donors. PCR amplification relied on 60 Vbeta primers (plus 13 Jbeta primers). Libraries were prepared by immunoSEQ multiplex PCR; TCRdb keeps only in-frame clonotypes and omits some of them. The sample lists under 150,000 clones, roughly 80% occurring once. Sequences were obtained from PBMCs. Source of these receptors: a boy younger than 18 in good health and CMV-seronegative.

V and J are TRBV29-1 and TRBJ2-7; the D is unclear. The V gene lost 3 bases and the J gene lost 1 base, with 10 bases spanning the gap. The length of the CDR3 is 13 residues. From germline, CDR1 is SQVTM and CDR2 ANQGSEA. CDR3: CSVEFDNSYEQYF. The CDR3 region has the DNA TGCAGCGTTGAGTTCGACAATTCCTACGAGCAGTACTTC.

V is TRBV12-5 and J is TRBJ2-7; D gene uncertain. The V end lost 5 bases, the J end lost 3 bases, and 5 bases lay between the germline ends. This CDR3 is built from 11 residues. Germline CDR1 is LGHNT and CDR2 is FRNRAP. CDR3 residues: CASGPGYEQYF. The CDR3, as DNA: TGTGCTAGTGGTCCGGGCTACGAGCAGTACTTC.

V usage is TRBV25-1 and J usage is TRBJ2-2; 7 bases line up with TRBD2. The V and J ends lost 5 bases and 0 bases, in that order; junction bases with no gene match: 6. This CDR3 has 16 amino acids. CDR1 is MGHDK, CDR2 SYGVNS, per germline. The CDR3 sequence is CASSQKRGANTGELFF. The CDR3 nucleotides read TGTGCCAGCAGTCAGAAGCGGGGAGCGAACACCGGGGAGCTGTTTTTT.

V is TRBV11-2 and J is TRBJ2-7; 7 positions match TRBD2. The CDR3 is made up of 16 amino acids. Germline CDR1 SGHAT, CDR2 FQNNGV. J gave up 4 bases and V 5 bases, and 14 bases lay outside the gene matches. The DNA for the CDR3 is TGTGCCAGCAGCGTGCCCCCCCCTAGCGGAGCTTACGAGCAGTACTTC. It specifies CASSVPPPSGAYEQYF.

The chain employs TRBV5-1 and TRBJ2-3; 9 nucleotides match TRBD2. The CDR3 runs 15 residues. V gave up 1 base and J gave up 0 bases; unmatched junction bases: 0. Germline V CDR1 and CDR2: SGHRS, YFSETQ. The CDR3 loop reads CASSLTSGSTDTQYF. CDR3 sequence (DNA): TGCGCCAGCAGCTTGACTAGCGGGAGCACAGATACGCAGTATTTT.

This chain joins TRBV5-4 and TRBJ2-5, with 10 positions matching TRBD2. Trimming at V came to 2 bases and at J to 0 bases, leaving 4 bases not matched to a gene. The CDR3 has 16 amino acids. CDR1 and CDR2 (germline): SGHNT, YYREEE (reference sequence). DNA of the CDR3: TGTGCCAGCAGCTTTCTGACTAGCGGGTACCAAGAGACCCAGTACTTC. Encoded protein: CASSFLTSGYQETQYF.

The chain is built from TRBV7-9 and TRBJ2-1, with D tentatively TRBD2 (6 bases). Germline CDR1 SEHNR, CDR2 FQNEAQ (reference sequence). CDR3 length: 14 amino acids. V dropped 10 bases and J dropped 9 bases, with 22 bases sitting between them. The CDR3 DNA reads TGTGCCACCCTGGGTGACGGGAGAGTCGGTGAGCAGTTCTTC. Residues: CATLGDGRVGEQFF.

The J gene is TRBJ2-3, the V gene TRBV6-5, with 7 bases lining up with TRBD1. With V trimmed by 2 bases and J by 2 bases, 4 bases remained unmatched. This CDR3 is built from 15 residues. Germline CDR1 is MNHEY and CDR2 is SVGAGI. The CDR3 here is CASSYRDSNTDTQYF. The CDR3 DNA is TGTGCCAGCAGTTACCGGGACAGCAACACAGATACGCAGTATTTT.

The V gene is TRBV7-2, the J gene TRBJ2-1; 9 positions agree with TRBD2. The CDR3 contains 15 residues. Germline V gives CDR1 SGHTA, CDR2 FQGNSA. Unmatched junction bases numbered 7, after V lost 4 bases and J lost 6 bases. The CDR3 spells CASSSLAGPGNEQFF. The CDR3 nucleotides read TGTGCCAGCAGCTCCCTAGCGGGGCCTGGCAATGAGCAGTTCTTC.

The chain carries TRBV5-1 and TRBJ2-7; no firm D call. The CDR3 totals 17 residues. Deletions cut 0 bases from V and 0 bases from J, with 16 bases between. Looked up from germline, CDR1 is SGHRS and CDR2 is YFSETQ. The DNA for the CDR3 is TGCGCCAGCAGCTTGGTGCGGCAGCAACGTATCTCCTACGAGCAGTACTTC. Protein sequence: CASSLVRQQRISYEQYF.

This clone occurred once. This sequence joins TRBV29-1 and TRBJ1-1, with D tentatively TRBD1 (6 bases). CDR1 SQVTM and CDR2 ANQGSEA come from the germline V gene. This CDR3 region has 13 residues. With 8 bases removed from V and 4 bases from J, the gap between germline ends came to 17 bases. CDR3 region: CSTRQAVSTEAFF. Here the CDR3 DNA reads TGCAGCACGCGACAGGCAGTGAGCACTGAAGCTTTCTTT.

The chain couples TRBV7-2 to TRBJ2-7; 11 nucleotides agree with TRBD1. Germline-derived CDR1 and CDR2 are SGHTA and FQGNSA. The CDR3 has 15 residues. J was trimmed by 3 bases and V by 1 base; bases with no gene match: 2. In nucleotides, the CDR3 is TGTGCCAGCAGCTTAGGGACAGGGGGCAACTACGAGCAGTACTTC. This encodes CASSLGTGGNYEQYF. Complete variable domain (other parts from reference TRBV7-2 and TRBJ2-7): GAGVSQSPSNKVTEKGKDVELRCDPISGHTALYWYRQSLGQGLEFLIYFQGNSAPDKSGLPSDRFSAERTGGSVSTLTIQRTQQEDSAVYLCASSLGTGGNYEQYFGPGTRLTVT.

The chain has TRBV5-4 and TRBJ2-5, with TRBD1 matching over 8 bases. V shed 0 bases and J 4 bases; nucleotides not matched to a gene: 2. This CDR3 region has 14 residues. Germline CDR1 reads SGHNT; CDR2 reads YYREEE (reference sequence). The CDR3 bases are TGTGCCAGCAGCTTGGCGGACAGGGCAGAGACCCAGTACTTC. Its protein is CASSLADRAETQYF.

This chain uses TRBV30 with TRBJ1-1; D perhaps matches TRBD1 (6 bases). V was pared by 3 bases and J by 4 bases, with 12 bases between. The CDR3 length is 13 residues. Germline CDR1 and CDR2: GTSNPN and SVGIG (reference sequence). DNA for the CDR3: TGTGCCTGGAGCAACAGGGTGTCCACTGAAGCTTTCTTT. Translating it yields CAWSNRVSTEAFF. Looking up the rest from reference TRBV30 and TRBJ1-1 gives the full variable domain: SQTIHQWPATLVQPVGSPLSLECTVEGTSNPNLYWYRQAAGRGLQLLFYSVGIGQISSEVPQNLSASRPQDRQFILSSKKLLLSDSGFYLCAWSNRVSTEAFFGQGTRLTVV.

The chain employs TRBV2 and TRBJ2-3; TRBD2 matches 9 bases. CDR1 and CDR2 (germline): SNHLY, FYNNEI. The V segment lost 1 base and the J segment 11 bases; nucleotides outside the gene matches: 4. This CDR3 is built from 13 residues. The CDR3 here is CASSEVGAGGQYF. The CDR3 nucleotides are TGTGCCAGCAGTGAAGTTGGAGCGGGAGGGCAGTATTTT.

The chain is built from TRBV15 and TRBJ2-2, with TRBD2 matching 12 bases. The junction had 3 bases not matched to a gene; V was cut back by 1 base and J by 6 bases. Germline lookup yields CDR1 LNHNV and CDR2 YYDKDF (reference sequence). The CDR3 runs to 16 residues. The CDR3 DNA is TGTGCCACCAGCAGAGGGGGACTAGCGGGTGCCGGGGAGCTGTTTTTT. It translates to CATSRGGLAGAGELFF.

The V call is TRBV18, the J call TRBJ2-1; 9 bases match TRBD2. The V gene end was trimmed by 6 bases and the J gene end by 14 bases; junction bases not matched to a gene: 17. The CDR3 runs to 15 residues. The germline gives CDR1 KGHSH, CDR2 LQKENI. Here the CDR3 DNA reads TGTGCCAGCTCCGCTTCCCAGACTAGCGGAGAGGGTAAGTTCTTC. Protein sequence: CASSASQTSGEGKFF.

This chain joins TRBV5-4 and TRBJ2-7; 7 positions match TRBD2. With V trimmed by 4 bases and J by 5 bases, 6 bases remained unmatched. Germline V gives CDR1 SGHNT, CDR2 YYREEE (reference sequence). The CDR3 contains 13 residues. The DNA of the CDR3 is TGTGCCAGCAGCGTTGGGGCGGGAGACGAGCAGTACTTC. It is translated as CASSVGAGDEQYF.

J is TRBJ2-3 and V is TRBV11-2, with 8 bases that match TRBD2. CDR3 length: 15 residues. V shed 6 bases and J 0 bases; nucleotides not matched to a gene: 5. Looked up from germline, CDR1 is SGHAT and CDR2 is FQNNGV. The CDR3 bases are TGTGCCAGCAGTCTACTAGCGGCTAGCACAGATACGCAGTATTTT. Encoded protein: CASSLLAASTDTQYF.

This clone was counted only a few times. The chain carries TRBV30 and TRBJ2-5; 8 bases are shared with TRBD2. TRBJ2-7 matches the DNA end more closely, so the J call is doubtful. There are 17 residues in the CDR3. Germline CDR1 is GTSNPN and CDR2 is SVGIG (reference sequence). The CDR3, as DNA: TGTGCCTGGAGTGCGGGAATGGCGGGAGGACACTCCTACGAGCAGTACTTC. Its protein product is CAWSAGMAGGHSYEQYF.

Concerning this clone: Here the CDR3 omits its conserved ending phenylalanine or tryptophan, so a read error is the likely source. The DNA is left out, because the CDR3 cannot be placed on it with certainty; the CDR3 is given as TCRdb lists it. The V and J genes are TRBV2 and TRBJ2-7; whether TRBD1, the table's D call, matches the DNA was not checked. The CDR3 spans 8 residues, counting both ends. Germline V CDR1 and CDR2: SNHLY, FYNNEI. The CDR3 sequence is CANPDIGR.

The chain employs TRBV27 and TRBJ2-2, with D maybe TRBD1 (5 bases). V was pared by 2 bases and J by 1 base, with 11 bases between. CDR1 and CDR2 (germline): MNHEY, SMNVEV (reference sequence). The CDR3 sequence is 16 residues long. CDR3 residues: CASSLDSLGNTGELFF. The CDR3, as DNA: TGTGCCAGCAGTTTAGACAGCTTAGGGAACACCGGGGAGCTGTTTTTT.

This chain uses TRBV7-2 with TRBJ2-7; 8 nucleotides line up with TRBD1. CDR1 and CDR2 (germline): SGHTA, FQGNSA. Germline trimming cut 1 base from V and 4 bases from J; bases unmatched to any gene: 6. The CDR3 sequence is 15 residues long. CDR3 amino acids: CASSLEQGASYEQYF. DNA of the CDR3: TGTGCCAGCAGCTTAGAGCAGGGGGCTTCTTACGAGCAGTACTTC.

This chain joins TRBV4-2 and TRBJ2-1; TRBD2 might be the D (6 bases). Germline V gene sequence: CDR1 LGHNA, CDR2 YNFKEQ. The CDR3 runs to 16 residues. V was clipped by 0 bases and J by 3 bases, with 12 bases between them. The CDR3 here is CASSQDPGLFYNEQFF. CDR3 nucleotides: TGTGCCAGCAGCCAAGATCCGGGACTTTTCTACAATGAGCAGTTCTTC.

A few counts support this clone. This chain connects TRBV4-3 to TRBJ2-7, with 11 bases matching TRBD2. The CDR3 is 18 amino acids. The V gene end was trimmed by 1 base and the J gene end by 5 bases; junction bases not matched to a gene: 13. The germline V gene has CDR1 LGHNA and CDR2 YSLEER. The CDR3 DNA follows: TGCGCCAGCAGCCAAGTGGAGGGACTAGCGGTACCCGGGAACGAGCAGTACTTC. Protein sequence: CASSQVEGLAVPGNEQYF.

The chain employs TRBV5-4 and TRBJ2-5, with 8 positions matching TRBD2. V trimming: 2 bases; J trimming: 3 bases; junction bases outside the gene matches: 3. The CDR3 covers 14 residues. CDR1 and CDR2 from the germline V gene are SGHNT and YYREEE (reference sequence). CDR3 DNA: TGTGCCAGCAGCTTTGGAGCGGGAGAAGAGACCCAGTACTTC. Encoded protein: CASSFGAGEETQYF.